This entry describes one T cell receptor beta chain. Its matching antigen is unknown. Researchers ran the PCR with 60 Vbeta and 13 Jbeta primers. Clones were read by immunoSEQ multiplex PCR, and TCRdb kept only the in-frame ones, dropping some. The sample includes about 120,000 clones, over 60% of them seen just once. The data are from a study of cytomegalovirus exposure and HLA in healthy donors. About the research overall: An early release of data contained about 85 million unique TCRs, which came from HLA-typed donors. Overall study results and limits: Altogether, 164 TCR beta chains were recorded as cytomegalovirus-associated. Highest at DRB1 and lowest at HLA-C, TCR association rates differed among HLA loci in a later analysis.

Trimming took 1 base from V and 4 from J, leaving 11 bases between them. Per germline, CDR1 SGHTA and CDR2 FQGNSA. The CDR3 has 16 residues. The rearrangement uses TRBV7-2 and TRBJ2-6, with D possibly TRBD1 on 6 matching bases. Sequenced material: PBMCs. The TCR was taken from a man aged 18-30 years in good health and CMV-seropositive. The CDR3 spells CASSLDPGAGANVLTF. Here the CDR3 DNA reads TGTGCCAGCAGCTTAGATCCAGGGGCAGGGGCCAACGTCCTGACTTTC.